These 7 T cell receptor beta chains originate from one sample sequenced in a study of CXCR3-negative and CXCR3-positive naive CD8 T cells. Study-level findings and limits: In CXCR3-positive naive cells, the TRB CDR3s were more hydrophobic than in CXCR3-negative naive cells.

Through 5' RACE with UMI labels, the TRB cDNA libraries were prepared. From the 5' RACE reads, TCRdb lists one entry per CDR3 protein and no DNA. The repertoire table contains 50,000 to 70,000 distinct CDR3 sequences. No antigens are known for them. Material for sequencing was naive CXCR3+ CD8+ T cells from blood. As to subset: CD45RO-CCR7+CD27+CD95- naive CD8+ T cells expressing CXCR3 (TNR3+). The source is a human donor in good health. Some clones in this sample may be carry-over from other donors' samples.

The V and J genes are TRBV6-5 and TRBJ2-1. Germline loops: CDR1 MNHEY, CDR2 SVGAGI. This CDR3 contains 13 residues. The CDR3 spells CASSLDQDIEQFF.

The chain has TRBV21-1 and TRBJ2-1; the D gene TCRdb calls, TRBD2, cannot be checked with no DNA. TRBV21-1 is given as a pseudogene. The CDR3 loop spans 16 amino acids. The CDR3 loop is CASSKVTSGDDNEQFF.

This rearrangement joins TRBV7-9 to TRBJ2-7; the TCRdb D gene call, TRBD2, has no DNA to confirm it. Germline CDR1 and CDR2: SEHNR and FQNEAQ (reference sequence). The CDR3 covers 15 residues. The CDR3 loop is CASSSPSGGFDEQYF. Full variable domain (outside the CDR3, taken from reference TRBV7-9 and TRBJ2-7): DTGVSQNPRHKITKRGQNVTFRCDPISEHNRLYWYRQTLGQGPEFLTYFQNEAQLEKSRLLSDRFSAERPKGSFSTLEIQRTEQGDSAMYLCASSSPSGGFDEQYFGPGTRLTVT.

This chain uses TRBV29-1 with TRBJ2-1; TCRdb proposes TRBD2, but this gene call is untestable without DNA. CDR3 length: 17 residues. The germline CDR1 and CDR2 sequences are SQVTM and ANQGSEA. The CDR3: CSVEDPGTSGPYNEQFF.

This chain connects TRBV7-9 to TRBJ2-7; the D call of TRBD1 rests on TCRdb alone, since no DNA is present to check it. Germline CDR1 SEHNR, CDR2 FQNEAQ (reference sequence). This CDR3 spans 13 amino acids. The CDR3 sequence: CASSLAGDYEQYF.

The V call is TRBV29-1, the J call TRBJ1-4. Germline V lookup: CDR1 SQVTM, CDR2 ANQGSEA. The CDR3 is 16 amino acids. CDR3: CSVETPTDATNEKLFF.

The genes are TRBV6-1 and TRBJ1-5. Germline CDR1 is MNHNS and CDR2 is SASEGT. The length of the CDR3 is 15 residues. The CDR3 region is CASSEAVYSNQPQHF.